The rows below give T cell receptor beta chains drawn from one sample of a study of T cell repertoires in cytomegalovirus infection. TCRdb reprocessed the reads with MiXCR, giving one entry per CDR3 protein. This table holds 750,000 to 950,000 distinct CDR3 sequences, about 28% found once. Antigens for these TCRs are unknown. Source: cultured CD8+ T cells from PBMCs, taken from culture after CMV antigen stimulation. Receptors originate from a human donor in good health (CMV status not recorded). Some clones in this sample may be carry-over from other donors' samples. Both conserved end residues are part of each CDR3. D genes are given only for firm matches. The size of a clone is reported for some rows only, either as once, few or many, or as a class for expanded clones.

CDR3 protein | CDR3 DNA | J gene | clone size | V gene | D gene
CASSWDRGSGELFF | TGTGCCAGCAGCTGGGACAGGGGGTCGGGGGAGCTGTTTTTT | TRBJ2-2 | few | TRBV12-3/TRBV12-4 | TRBD1
CASSRPGGGGAYNEQFF | TGTGCCAGCAGCCGACCGGGTGGCGGGGGGGCCTACAATGAGCAGTTCTTC | TRBJ2-1 | many | TRBV7-2 | TRBD2
CASSLVAASNQPQHF | TGTGCCAGCAGCTTGGTGGCAGCCAGCAATCAGCCCCAGCATTTT | TRBJ1-5 | - | TRBV5-5 | -
CASSQGPRKATDTQYF | TGCGCCAGCAGCCAAGGGCCCAGAAAAGCCACAGATACGCAGTATTTT | TRBJ2-3 | - | TRBV4-3 | -
CASSDHGDRATTGELFF | TGTGCCAGCAGCGACCATGGCGACAGGGCGACCACCGGGGAGCTGTTTTTT | TRBJ2-2 | few | TRBV7-9 | TRBD1
CASSLGGSGAFF | TGTGCCAGCAGCTTAGGCGGGTCTGGAGCTTTCTTT | TRBJ1-1 | many | TRBV11-1 | -
CASALGVEAFF | TGTGCCAGCGCCCTGGGGGTTGAAGCTTTCTTT | TRBJ1-1 | - | TRBV19 | -
CASAMASGGAHYEQYF | TGTGCCAGCGCTATGGCTAGCGGGGGGGCCCACTACGAGCAGTACTTC | TRBJ2-7 | - | TRBV12-3/TRBV12-4 | TRBD2
CASGLDLTGALGSYNEQFF | TGTGCTAGTGGTTTGGATCTTACAGGGGCCCTTGGCTCCTACAATGAGCAGTTCTTC | TRBJ2-1 | - | TRBV12-5 | TRBD1
CAISSGGANYGYTF | TGTGCCATCAGCTCAGGGGGCGCTAACTATGGCTACACCTTC | TRBJ1-2 | many | TRBV10-3 | TRBD1
CASTMKGWGGYEQYF | TGTGCCAGCACCATGAAGGGGTGGGGTGGTTACGAGCAGTACTTC | TRBJ2-7 | - | TRBV6-6 | -
CASSYSQGGETQYF | TGTGCCAGCAGTTACTCGCAGGGCGGTGAGACCCAGTACTTC | TRBJ2-5 | - | TRBV6-2/TRBV6-3 | -
CATNTEDQPQHF | TGTGCCACTAACACAGAGGATCAGCCCCAGCATTTT | TRBJ1-5 | few | TRBV10-3 | -
CASGGQSDEQYF | TGCGCCAGCGGGGGACAGTCTGACGAGCAGTACTTC | TRBJ2-7 | - | TRBV10-1 | TRBD1
CASSPFGTGGDEQFF | TGCGCCAGCAGCCCCTTCGGGACAGGGGGGGATGAGCAGTTCTTC | TRBJ2-1 | once | TRBV4-3 | TRBD1
CVVGGPIDEQFF | TGTGTGGTAGGGGGACCCATCGATGAGCAGTTCTTC | TRBJ2-1 | few | TRBV7-2 | -
CSARDPGTGLTGELFF | TGCAGTGCTAGAGACCCCGGGACAGGGCTCACCGGGGAGCTGTTTTTT | TRBJ2-2 | few | TRBV20-1 | TRBD1
CASSYSVDLGGYTF | TGTGCCAGCAGTTACTCGGTGGACCTCGGCGGCTACACCTTC | TRBJ1-2 | few | TRBV6-6 | -
CAIRVVGDYGYTF | TGTGCCATCCGTGTGGTGGGTGACTATGGCTACACCTTC | TRBJ1-2 | - | TRBV10-3 | -
CASSTRDRVEETQYF | TGTGCCAGCAGCACCCGGGACAGGGTTGAAGAGACCCAGTACTTC | TRBJ2-5 | few | TRBV9 | TRBD1
CASTWDRVPDTEAFF | TGCGCCAGCACTTGGGACAGGGTCCCGGACACTGAAGCTTTCTTT | TRBJ1-1 | - | TRBV5-1 | TRBD1
CASSHRPPSSYNSPLHF | TGTGCCAGCAGCCATCGACCGCCTAGCTCCTATAATTCACCCCTCCACTTT | TRBJ1-6 | few | TRBV14 | -
CASSKLGTANQPQHF | TGTGCCAGCAGCAAGCTTGGGACGGCCAATCAGCCCCAGCATTTT | TRBJ1-5 | few | TRBV7-6 | -
CSGGLASLTGEQYF | TGCAGTGGGGGACTAGCGTCCCTTACCGGTGAGCAGTACTTC | TRBJ2-7 | - | TRBV20-1 | TRBD2
CASSFPSGGAESYNEQFF | TGTGCCAGCAGCTTTCCTAGCGGGGGGGCCGAATCTTACAATGAGCAGTTCTTC | TRBJ2-1 | few | TRBV7-9 | TRBD2
CASSPVSSGANVLTF | TGTGCCAGCAGCCCGGTGAGCTCTGGGGCCAACGTCCTGACTTTC | TRBJ2-6 | many | TRBV7-9 | -
CATSRGTDPLRGYTF | TGTGCCACCAGCAGGGGGACAGATCCCCTTCGTGGCTACACCTTC | TRBJ1-2 | - | TRBV15 | TRBD1
CASSEPGFVAGEQETQYF | TGTGCCAGCAGTGAACCTGGTTTTGTAGCGGGGGAGCAAGAGACCCAGTACTTC | TRBJ2-5 | few | TRBV25-1 | TRBD2
CASSDWRSSTDTQYF | TGTGCCAGCAGTGATTGGCGTAGCAGCACAGATACGCAGTATTTT | TRBJ2-3 | - | TRBV27 | -
CASSLDPAGALNEQFF | TGTGCCAGCAGCTTAGACCCAGCGGGGGCCTTGAATGAGCAGTTCTTC | TRBJ2-1 | few | TRBV11-2 | TRBD2
CAISLTGEGTDTQYF | TGTGCCATCAGTTTGACAGGGGAGGGCACAGATACGCAGTATTTT | TRBJ2-3 | - | TRBV10-3 | TRBD1
CASSLGGWRSRQETQYF | TGTGCTAGCAGCTTAGGAGGGTGGAGGAGCCGCCAAGAGACCCAGTACTTC | TRBJ2-5 | few | TRBV7-7 | -
CASSQEDAYNEQFF | TGCGCCAGCAGCCAAGAAGACGCCTACAATGAGCAGTTCTTC | TRBJ2-1 | once | TRBV4-3 | -
CASSLAEGGWGTEAFF | TGTGCCAGCAGCTTAGCCGAGGGGGGCTGGGGCACTGAAGCTTTCTTT | TRBJ1-1 | many | TRBV7-9 | -
CSARVASNNEQFF | TGCAGTGCTAGAGTTGCCTCAAACAATGAGCAGTTCTTC | TRBJ2-1 | - | TRBV20-1 | -
CASSMLVWSNQPQHF | TGTGCCAGTAGTATGCTTGTTTGGAGCAATCAGCCCCAGCATTTT | TRBJ1-5 | few | TRBV19 | -
CSALGGLGPGRTDTQYF | TGCAGTGCTTTGGGGGGTCTAGGCCCCGGACGGACAGATACGCAGTATTTT | TRBJ2-3 | - | TRBV20-1 | -
CASSEYRTGANVLTF | TGTGCCAGCAGTGAATACAGGACTGGGGCCAACGTCCTGACTTTC | TRBJ2-6 | few | TRBV2 | -
CASSDKQGAWNTEAFF | TGTGCCAGCAGTGATAAACAGGGGGCCTGGAACACTGAAGCTTTCTTT | TRBJ1-1 | few | TRBV12-3/TRBV12-4 | TRBD1
CASSPTAQGRETQYF | TGTGCCAGCAGCCCGACAGCTCAGGGTAGAGAGACCCAGTACTTC | TRBJ2-5 | once | TRBV7-9 | -
CASTQGDSSYNEQFF | TGCGCCAGCACCCAGGGGGACAGCTCCTACAATGAGCAGTTCTTC | TRBJ2-1 | few | TRBV5-1 | TRBD1
CSSSFGVRYEQYF | TGTTCCAGCAGTTTCGGGGTACGGTACGAGCAGTACTTC | TRBJ2-7 | - | TRBV27 | -
CASSDRTDTQYF | TGTGCCAGCAGCGACCGCACAGATACGCAGTATTTT | TRBJ2-3 | many | TRBV27 | -
CASSPRGLRGEKLFF | TGTGCCAGCAGTCCCAGGGGGCTGAGGGGTGAAAAACTGTTTTTT | TRBJ1-4 | few | TRBV27 | TRBD1
CASSPGSGGPQHF | TGTGCCAGCAGCCCGGGTTCGGGTGGGCCCCAGCATTTT | TRBJ1-5 | - | TRBV11-2 | -
CASSLSGGVNEQYF | TGTGCCAGCAGTTTGAGCGGGGGGGTCAACGAGCAGTACTTC | TRBJ2-7 | - | TRBV27 | TRBD2
CASSSGTVAQYF | TGTGCCAGCAGTTCCGGGACAGTAGCGCAGTATTTT | TRBJ2-3 | many | TRBV7-2 | TRBD1
CASSQGSGATEAFF | TGTGCCAGCAGCCAAGGATCAGGGGCCACTGAAGCTTTCTTT | TRBJ1-1 | - | TRBV4-2 | -
CASGDWSSYEQYF | TGTGCCAGCGGCGACTGGAGCTCCTACGAGCAGTACTTC | TRBJ2-7 | - | TRBV28 | -
CASSQASGTSGKETQYF | TGCGCCAGCAGCCAAGCTTCCGGGACTAGCGGTAAAGAGACCCAGTACTTC | TRBJ2-5 | - | TRBV4-1 | TRBD2
CASTAGIGNTGELFF | TGTGCCAGTACCGCAGGGATAGGGAACACCGGGGAGCTGTTTTTT | TRBJ2-2 | - | TRBV19 | -
CASSSTRRAYNSPLHF | TGTGCCAGCAGTTCTACCAGAAGAGCCTATAATTCACCCCTCCACTTT | TRBJ1-6 | - | TRBV27 | -